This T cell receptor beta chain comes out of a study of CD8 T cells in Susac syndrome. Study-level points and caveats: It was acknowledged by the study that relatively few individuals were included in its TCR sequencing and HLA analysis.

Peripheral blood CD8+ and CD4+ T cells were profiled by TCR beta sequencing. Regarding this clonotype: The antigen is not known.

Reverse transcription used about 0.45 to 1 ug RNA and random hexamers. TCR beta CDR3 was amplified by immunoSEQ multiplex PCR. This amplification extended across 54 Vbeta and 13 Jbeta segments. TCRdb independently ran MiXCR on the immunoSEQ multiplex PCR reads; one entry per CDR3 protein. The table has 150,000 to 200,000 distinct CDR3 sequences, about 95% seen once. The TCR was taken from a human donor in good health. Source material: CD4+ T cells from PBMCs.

CDR3 sequence (DNA): TGCAGCGCCATAAGGGGGGGGTACGAGCAGTACTTC. Its protein product is CSAIRGGYEQYF. V is TRBV29-1 and J is TRBJ2-7; the D gene is possibly TRBD2 (7 bases). CDR1 and CDR2 (germline): SQVTM, ANQGSEA. Trimming removed 7 bases from V and 4 bases from J, with 14 bases in between. The CDR3 loop spans 12 amino acids.